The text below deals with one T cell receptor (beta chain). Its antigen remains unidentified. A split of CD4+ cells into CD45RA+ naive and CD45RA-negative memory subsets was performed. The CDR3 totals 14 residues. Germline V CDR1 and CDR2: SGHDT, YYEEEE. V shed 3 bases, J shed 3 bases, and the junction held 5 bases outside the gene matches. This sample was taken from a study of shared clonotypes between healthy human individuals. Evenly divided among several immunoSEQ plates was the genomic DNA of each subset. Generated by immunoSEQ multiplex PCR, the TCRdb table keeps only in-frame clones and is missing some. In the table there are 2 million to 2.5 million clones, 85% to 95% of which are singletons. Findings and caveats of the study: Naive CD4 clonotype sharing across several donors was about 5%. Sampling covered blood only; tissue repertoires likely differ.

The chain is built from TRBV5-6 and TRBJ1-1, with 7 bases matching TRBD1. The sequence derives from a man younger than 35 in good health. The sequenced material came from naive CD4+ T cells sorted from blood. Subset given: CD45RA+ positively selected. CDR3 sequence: CASSSTGAYTEAFF. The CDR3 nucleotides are TGTGCCAGCAGCTCTACAGGGGCGTACACTGAAGCTTTCTTT.